The 24 T cell receptor beta chains presented below share a single source sample, sequenced in a study of OX40 agonist ivuxolimab in advanced cancers. Here immunoSEQ multiplex PCR was the method, and the copy in TCRdb shows in-frame clones only, minus some. In the table there are tens of thousands of clones, just under 90% of which are singletons. The sequenced sample was CD4+ or CD8+ T cells sorted from blood, obtained in a trial of the OX40 agonist ivuxolimab. The receptor source for this set is an adult with an advanced solid tumor such as melanoma, head and neck, liver or kidney cancer.

This clone has a single count. V and J are TRBV5-4 and TRBJ2-2, with D maybe TRBD1 (5 bases). CDR3 length: 15 amino acids. Trimming removed 3 bases from V and 3 bases from J, with 12 bases in between. From germline, CDR1 is SGHNT and CDR2 YYREEE (reference sequence). The CDR3 DNA sequence: TGTGCCAGCAGCTCTGGGGCTAGGGACACCGGGGAGCTGTTTTTT. Translating it yields CASSSGARDTGELFF.

The chain is built from TRBV2 and TRBJ2-2, with D possibly matching TRBD1 (6 bases). This CDR3 has 15 amino acids. The V end was cut by 6 bases, the J end by 2 bases, with 13 bases between. CDR1 SNHLY and CDR2 FYNNEI come from the germline V gene. The DNA of the CDR3 is TGTGCCAGCAGGAAAGGGGACACCAACACCGGGGAGCTGTTTTTT. It yields the protein CASRKGDTNTGELFF.

The chain combines TRBV21-1 with TRBJ2-3; the D segment call TRBD2 is taken from the table without a DNA check. TRBV21-1 is a documented pseudogene. The CDR3 sequence is 16 residues long. Written as DNA, the CDR3 is TGTGCCAGCAGCAAAAGTCCAGCGGGAGAAATAGATACGCAGTATTTT. It is translated as CASSKSPAGEIDTQYF.

This chain links TRBV9 with TRBJ1-2, with 7 bases lining up with TRBD1. V shed 0 bases and J 1 base; nucleotides not matched to a gene: 6. The CDR3 has 16 amino acids. The V gene's germline CDR1 is SGDLS and CDR2 YYNGEE. CDR3 coding DNA: TGTGCCAGCAGCGTAGACGTGACAGGGCGTAACTATGGCTACACCTTC. This sequence encodes CASSVDVTGRNYGYTF.

The rearrangement uses TRBV30 and TRBJ2-1; no clear D gene. This CDR3 comprises 15 residues. Deletions cut 0 bases from V and 5 bases from J, with 14 bases between. Germline V lookup: CDR1 GTSNPN, CDR2 SVGIG (reference sequence). As DNA, the CDR3 is TGTGCCTGGAGTGTAGATGGCAGCCTAAACAATGAGCAGTTCTTC. Protein product: CAWSVDGSLNNEQFF.

The chain couples TRBV14 to TRBJ1-2; D is perhaps TRBD1 (5 bases). Trimming cost V 1 base and J 6 bases, with 12 bases left between them. Germline loops: CDR1 SGHDN, CDR2 FVKESK. The CDR3 has 14 amino acids. The CDR3 coding sequence is TGTGCCAGCAGCCAAGGCCTCCAGGGTCATGGCTACACCTTC. It yields the protein CASSQGLQGHGYTF. The full variable domain, its missing parts supplied by reference TRBV14 and TRBJ1-2, is EAGVTQFPSHSVIEKGQTVTLRCDPISGHDNLYWYRRVMGKEIKFLLHFVKESKQDESGMPNNRFLAERTGGTYSTLKVQPAELEDSGVYFCASSQGLQGHGYTFGSGTRLTVV.

CDR3 bases: TGTGCCAGCAGTTTAGAGGGTCATTCGGAGGAAAAACTGTTTTTT. Protein sequence: CASSLEGHSEEKLFF. The chain has TRBV28 and TRBJ1-4; D remains unclear. V lost 2 bases and J lost 8, with 15 bases in between. Germline-derived CDR1 and CDR2 are MDHEN and SYDVKM. This CDR3 comprises 15 residues.

Only one count was recorded for this clone. The V and J genes are TRBV10-3 and TRBJ1-1; 8 nucleotides match TRBD1. CDR1 is ENHRY and CDR2 is SYGVKD in the germline V gene. The CDR3 is 14 amino acids. V was pared by 5 bases and J by 4 bases, with 6 bases of the junction left unmatched. The CDR3 loop is CAISSGGRGTEAFF. CDR3 nucleotide sequence: TGTGCCATCAGTTCAGGGGGCCGCGGCACTGAAGCTTTCTTT.

The chain uses TRBV28 and TRBJ2-1, with 11 bases that match TRBD2. CDR3 length: 16 amino acids. The germline CDR1 and CDR2 sequences are MDHEN and SYDVKM. With V trimmed by 2 bases and J by 4 bases, 4 bases remained unmatched. CDR3 region: CASSLPGTSGYNEQFF. Here the CDR3 DNA reads TGTGCCAGCAGTTTACCAGGGACTAGCGGATACAATGAGCAGTTCTTC.

In this sample, this clone turned up once. V usage is TRBV5-4 and J usage is TRBJ1-5; the D gene is possibly TRBD1 (5 bases). CDR3 length: 13 residues. CDR1 is SGHNT and CDR2 is YYREEE in the germline V gene (reference sequence). The V and J ends lost 4 bases and 2 bases respectively, with 7 bases between them. The CDR3, as DNA: TGTGCCAGCAGCCGGGGGGGCAATCAGCCCCAGCATTTT. Its protein is CASSRGGNQPQHF.

In DNA form, the CDR3 reads TGTGCCACCCGCACCCCTGCCAGGGGCTATGGCTACACCTTC. Protein sequence: CATRTPARGYGYTF. The chain carries TRBV6-4 and TRBJ1-2; tentatively, D is TRBD1 (6 bases). This CDR3 has 14 residues. Germline CDR1 MRHNA, CDR2 SNTAGT. The V and J ends lost 10 bases and 4 bases respectively, with 19 bases between them.

V is TRBV7-6 and J is TRBJ1-1; D is possibly TRBD1 (6 bases). CDR1 SGHVS and CDR2 FNYEAQ come from the germline V gene. CDR3 length: 18 amino acids. Deletions cut 2 bases from V and 6 bases from J, with 25 bases between. In DNA form, the CDR3 reads TGTGCCAGCAGCTTACCATGGGGGCAGGGAACTTATTCTTCTGAAGCTTTCTTT. Its translation is CASSLPWGQGTYSSEAFF.

The V call is TRBV11-3, the J call TRBJ1-2; D remains ambiguous. V shed 2 bases and J shed 0 bases, with 10 bases lying between them. Germline CDR1 reads SGHNT; CDR2 reads YENEEA. The CDR3 spans 15 residues. The CDR3: CASSLSQVSNYGYTF. Written as DNA, the CDR3 is TGTGCCAGCAGCTTAAGTCAGGTATCTAACTATGGCTACACCTTC.

V is TRBV28 and J is TRBJ2-2, with 7 bases aligning to TRBD1. The germline V gene encodes CDR1 MDHEN and CDR2 SYDVKM. The length of the CDR3 is 16 residues. V was pared by 6 bases and J by 5 bases, with 12 bases of the junction left unmatched. CDR3 DNA sequence: TGTGCCAGCAGCCAAGGGTGGGACAGATTAACCGGGGAGCTGTTTTTT. Residues: CASSQGWDRLTGELFF.

This chain connects TRBV7-6 to TRBJ2-2, with 10 positions matching TRBD2. There are 15 residues in the CDR3. The junction had 7 bases not matched to a gene; V was cut back by 5 bases and J by 7 bases. The V gene's germline CDR1 is SGHVS and CDR2 FNYEAQ. The CDR3 coding sequence is TGTGCCAGCAGCGGGTGGACTAGCGGTGACGGGGAGCTGTTTTTT. Amino acid sequence: CASSGWTSGDGELFF.

The V call is TRBV6-5, the J call TRBJ1-5; 12 bases map to TRBD1. The V gene end was trimmed by 5 bases and the J gene end by 7 bases; junction bases not matched to a gene: 6. Germline-derived CDR1 and CDR2 are MNHEY and SVGAGI. This CDR3 is 15 amino acids long. The CDR3: CASSGTGGAKQPQHF. CDR3 bases: TGTGCCAGCAGTGGGACAGGGGGCGCAAAACAGCCCCAGCATTTT.

The rearrangement joins TRBV6-6 to TRBJ2-2; 10 positions agree with TRBD2. The trim removed 6 bases at V and 1 base at J, leaving 2 bases unmatched. Germline CDR1 reads MNHNY; CDR2 reads SVGAGI (reference sequence). The CDR3 sequence is 15 residues long. CDR3 protein: CASRRLAGNTGELFF. For the CDR3, the DNA is TGTGCCAGCAGGCGACTAGCGGGGAACACCGGGGAGCTGTTTTTT.

The chain uses TRBV19 and TRBJ2-6, with D possibly matching TRBD1 (6 bases). Germline CDR1 LNHDA, CDR2 SQIVND (reference sequence). The CDR3 consists of 15 residues. The ends were cut back, 3 bases at V and 3 bases at J, with 9 bases in the middle. CDR3 sequence reads: CASSIQGLGANVLTF. CDR3 coding DNA: TGTGCCAGTAGTATTCAGGGGCTTGGGGCCAACGTCCTGACTTTC. The full variable domain, with the rest looked up from reference TRBV19 and TRBJ2-6, is DGGITQSPKYLFRKEGQNVTLSCEQNLNHDAMYWYRQDPGQGLRLIYYSQIVNDFQKGDIAEGYSVSREKKESFPLTVTSAQKNPTAFYLCASSIQGLGANVLTFGAGSRLTVL.

This clone is a singleton in its sample. This chain links TRBV5-1 with TRBJ2-1; the match to TRBD2 covers 10 bases. This CDR3 has 11 amino acids. CDR1 is SGHRS and CDR2 is YFSETQ in the germline V gene. V lost 4 bases to trimming and J lost 14 bases; unmatched junction nucleotides: 3. Written as DNA, the CDR3 is TGCGCCAGCAGCGCTAGCGGGGGAGAGTTCTTC. Its protein is CASSASGGEFF.

The chain couples TRBV6-5 to TRBJ1-5; tentative D call: TRBD1 (6 bases). This CDR3 spans 13 amino acids. Germline CDR1 is MNHEY and CDR2 is SVGAGI. V was cut by 6 bases and J by 3 bases, with 9 bases left in between. CDR3 in DNA: TGTGCCAGCAGACAGGGTTACAATCAGCCCCAGCATTTT. Translated, it gives CASRQGYNQPQHF.

V is TRBV5-1 and J is TRBJ1-2, with 7 bases fitting TRBD1. J gave up 4 bases and V 4 bases, and 10 bases lay outside the gene matches. Germline lookup yields CDR1 SGHRS and CDR2 YFSETQ. The CDR3 contains 15 residues. The CDR3 sequence is CASSETTGVIYGYTF. Written as DNA, the CDR3 is TGCGCCAGCAGCGAGACAACAGGGGTAATCTATGGCTACACCTTC.

This clone was observed once. The J gene is TRBJ2-1, the V gene TRBV29-1; TRBD1 matches at 9 bases. V shed 6 bases and J 5 bases; nucleotides not matched to a gene: 5. CDR3 size: 13 residues. Germline V gene sequence: CDR1 SQVTM, CDR2 ANQGSEA. Here the CDR3 reads CSVTGGSNNEQFF. In DNA form, the CDR3 reads TGCAGCGTGACAGGGGGTTCAAACAATGAGCAGTTCTTC.

The J gene is TRBJ1-2, the V gene TRBV29-1; D perhaps matches TRBD1 (5 bases). The CDR3 covers 14 residues. V lost 8 bases, J lost 4 bases, and 20 bases lay in between. Germline-derived CDR1 and CDR2 are SQVTM and ANQGSEA. CDR3 in DNA: TGCAGCATCCAATTAGGGCCTAGGGGCTATGGCTACACCTTC. Its protein product is CSIQLGPRGYGYTF.

This clone was recorded a few times. This rearrangement joins TRBV5-1 to TRBJ1-6; D call uncertain. V shed 7 bases and J shed 7 bases, with 9 bases lying between them. From germline, CDR1 is SGHRS and CDR2 YFSETQ. CDR3 length: 12 residues. CDR3 residues: CASRTVNSPLHF. The CDR3 DNA reads TGCGCCAGCCGGACGGTAAATTCACCCCTCCACTTT.